Detailed here is one T cell receptor beta chain. Its antigen is unidentified. The sample is drawn from a study of T cell repertoires in cytomegalovirus infection. Overall study: CMV infection together with matching HLA type was indicated by public TCR beta signatures. Study observations and caveats: Identification of carriers of CMV plus the relevant HLA was performed using cumulative public TCR beta family frequency. Within the response measured ex vivo, HLA-C-restricted CMV-specific TCR beta clonotypes were dominant.

The CDR3 has 15 residues. The V gene lost 5 bases and the J gene lost 3 bases, with 16 bases spanning the gap. Germline V gene data show CDR1 as DFQATT and CDR2 as SNEGSKA (reference sequence). TCRdb re-derived calls from the reads in MiXCR, one entry per CDR3 protein. The table lists just under 300,000 distinct CDR3 sequences, around 10% of them singletons, with about 2.3% in the top ten. This rearrangement joins TRBV20-1 to TRBJ2-2, with D uncertain. The source material was PBMCs. The TCR sequence derives from a human donor in good health (CMV status not recorded). Some clones in this sample may be carry-over from other donors' samples. This CDR3 reads CSAPQDAVYTGELFF. CDR3 DNA sequence: TGCAGTGCTCCACAAGATGCAGTATACACCGGGGAGCTGTTTTTT.